A selection of T cell receptor beta chains follows, all from one sample in a study of blood T cell repertoires in COVID-19. TCRdb's copy holds only in-frame clones and misses some; the assay was immunoSEQ multiplex PCR. The profile shows roughly 300,000 clones, roughly nine tenths of them singletons. The sequenced material came from PBMCs or T cells enriched from blood (not recorded which). Receptors were obtained from a woman aged 25 to 45 who had recovered from COVID-19. The CDR3 runs from the conserved cysteine through the conserved F or W. Each record gives: J gene, clone size, V gene, D gene, CDR3 DNA, CDR3 protein. The D gene is left open where the match is weak. Clone size is stated in some rows and not others, as once, few, many or a class when expanded.

J gene: TRBJ2-7
clone size: NA
V gene: TRBV10-3
D gene: TRBD1
CDR3 DNA: TGTGCCATCAGTGAACAGACAGGGGCTGAGCCCTACGAGCAGTACTTC
CDR3 protein: CAISEQTGAEPYEQYF

J gene: TRBJ1-2
clone size: NA
V gene: TRBV7-9
D gene: TRBD1
CDR3 DNA: TGTGCCAGCAGCTTAGACGGACAGGGCCTCTATGGCTACACCTTC
CDR3 protein: CASSLDGQGLYGYTF

J gene: TRBJ1-2
clone size: NA
V gene: TRBV27
D gene: NA
CDR3 DNA: TGTGCCAGCAGCCTCCACGGGGGGTACTATGGCTACACCTTC
CDR3 protein: CASSLHGGYYGYTF

J gene: TRBJ1-1
clone size: NA
V gene: TRBV10-2
D gene: NA
CDR3 DNA: TGCGCCAGCAGTGTGCCAGGAACTGAAGCTTTCTTT
CDR3 protein: CASSVPGTEAFF

J gene: TRBJ1-1
clone size: NA
V gene: TRBV5-5
D gene: TRBD1
CDR3 DNA: TGTGCCAGCACGGGACAGCCGGCCGGCAGGAACACTGAAGCTTTCTTT
CDR3 protein: CASTGQPAGRNTEAFF

J gene: TRBJ1-2
clone size: NA
V gene: TRBV14
D gene: TRBD1
CDR3 DNA: TGTGCCAGCAGCCCCAGAGGAACAGGGGTCTATGGCTACACCTTC
CDR3 protein: CASSPRGTGVYGYTF

J gene: TRBJ2-3
clone size: NA
V gene: TRBV2
D gene: TRBD2
CDR3 DNA: TGTGCCAGCAGTGGACCTAGCGGGGGGGTAGACACGCAGTATTTT
CDR3 protein: CASSGPSGGVDTQYF

J gene: TRBJ2-1
clone size: NA
V gene: TRBV5-1
D gene: NA
CDR3 DNA: TGCGCCAGCAGCTTGCGGGGAAACAATGAGCAGTTCTTC
CDR3 protein: CASSLRGNNEQFF

J gene: TRBJ1-1
clone size: NA
V gene: TRBV6-5
D gene: TRBD1
CDR3 DNA: TGTGCCAGCAGTTCCATTACAGGGGGCGGAGAGACTGAAGCTTTCTTT
CDR3 protein: CASSSITGGGETEAFF

J gene: TRBJ1-1
clone size: NA
V gene: TRBV19
D gene: NA
CDR3 DNA: TGTGCCAGTACCTCCCCTGGCAGTCAGAACACTGAAGCTTTCTTT
CDR3 protein: CASTSPGSQNTEAFF

J gene: TRBJ1-1
clone size: NA
V gene: TRBV18
D gene: NA
CDR3 DNA: TGTGCCAGCTCACCACCGAAAGGGGAGGAGGGGAACACTGAAGCTTTCTTT
CDR3 protein: CASSPPKGEEGNTEAFF

J gene: TRBJ1-3
clone size: NA
V gene: TRBV7-9
D gene: TRBD1
CDR3 DNA: TGTGCCAGCAGCGAGGCAGGGGGACCTGGAAACACCATATATTTT
CDR3 protein: CASSEAGGPGNTIYF

J gene: TRBJ2-7
clone size: NA
V gene: TRBV2
D gene: NA
CDR3 DNA: TGTGCCAGCAGTAGGGGGCGACTAGTCTCCTACGAGCAGTACTTC
CDR3 protein: CASSRGRLVSYEQYF

J gene: TRBJ1-3
clone size: few
V gene: TRBV7-8
D gene: NA
CDR3 DNA: TGTGCCAGCAGCTTACCCCGGCGGATGAACTCTGGAAACACCATATATTTT
CDR3 protein: CASSLPRRMNSGNTIYF

J gene: TRBJ2-2
clone size: NA
V gene: TRBV6-2/TRBV6-3
D gene: TRBD1
CDR3 DNA: TGTGCCAGCAGCTCGCCGGGACAGGGGGCCGGGGAGCTGTTTTTT
CDR3 protein: CASSSPGQGAGELFF

J gene: TRBJ1-1
clone size: NA
V gene: TRBV7-2
D gene: NA
CDR3 DNA: TGTGCCAGCAGCCCCCCTAGGGGGACCACTGAAGCTTTCTTT
CDR3 protein: CASSPPRGTTEAFF

J gene: TRBJ1-3
clone size: once
V gene: TRBV9
D gene: NA
CDR3 DNA: TGTGCCAGCAGCGTAGATATTCCCAGTCTCTCTGGAAACACCATATATTTT
CDR3 protein: CASSVDIPSLSGNTIYF

J gene: TRBJ2-3
clone size: NA
V gene: TRBV3-1/TRBV3-2
D gene: TRBD2
CDR3 DNA: TGTGCCAGCAGCCCGACCGGGACTAGGAGTGCAGATACGCAGTATTTT
CDR3 protein: CASSPTGTRSADTQYF

J gene: TRBJ2-3
clone size: NA
V gene: TRBV12-5
D gene: TRBD2
CDR3 DNA: TGTGCTAGTGGCCCGACTAGCTGGGATACGCAGTATTTT
CDR3 protein: CASGPTSWDTQYF

J gene: TRBJ2-2
clone size: once
V gene: TRBV7-7
D gene: TRBD1
CDR3 DNA: TGTGCTAGCAGCCGCTCTGGGACAGGGCGCACCGGGGAGCTGTTTTTT
CDR3 protein: CASSRSGTGRTGELFF

J gene: TRBJ2-3
clone size: NA
V gene: TRBV9
D gene: NA
CDR3 DNA: TGTGCCAGCAGCGTAATGGGGGGAGATACGCAGTATTTT
CDR3 protein: CASSVMGGDTQYF

J gene: TRBJ2-7
clone size: NA
V gene: TRBV18
D gene: TRBD1
CDR3 DNA: TGTGCCAGCTCACGGGACAGGGACTACGAGCAGTACTTC
CDR3 protein: CASSRDRDYEQYF

J gene: TRBJ2-7
clone size: NA
V gene: TRBV6-2/TRBV6-3
D gene: TRBD2
CDR3 DNA: TGTGCCAGCAGTAATAGCGGGTACGAGCAGTACTTC
CDR3 protein: CASSNSGYEQYF

J gene: TRBJ1-3
clone size: few
V gene: TRBV10-3
D gene: NA
CDR3 DNA: TGTGCCATCAGTGAGCCAGGGAACAGGAACACCATATATTTT
CDR3 protein: CAISEPGNRNTIYF

J gene: TRBJ2-7
clone size: NA
V gene: TRBV30
D gene: TRBD1
CDR3 DNA: TGTGCCTGGAGTCTCCCGAGGACAGGGCGCTCCTACGAGCAGTACTTC
CDR3 protein: CAWSLPRTGRSYEQYF

J gene: TRBJ1-3
clone size: NA
V gene: TRBV6-5
D gene: TRBD1
CDR3 DNA: TGTGCCAGCAGTCCGGACAGGAAGCCTGGAAACACCATATATTTT
CDR3 protein: CASSPDRKPGNTIYF

J gene: TRBJ1-4
clone size: once
V gene: TRBV7-9
D gene: NA
CDR3 DNA: TGTGCCAGCAGCTTATCCCGTGAAAAACTGTTTTTT
CDR3 protein: CASSLSREKLFF

J gene: TRBJ1-1
clone size: NA
V gene: TRBV4-1
D gene: NA
CDR3 DNA: TGCGCCAGCAGCCTAGTACTCGTGGGGGCCACTGAAGCTTTCTTT
CDR3 protein: CASSLVLVGATEAFF

J gene: TRBJ1-2
clone size: NA
V gene: TRBV5-4
D gene: TRBD1
CDR3 DNA: TGTGCCAGCAGCTTGGCCGGGACAGGATATGGCTACACCTTC
CDR3 protein: CASSLAGTGYGYTF

J gene: TRBJ1-5
clone size: NA
V gene: TRBV23-1
D gene: NA
CDR3 DNA: TGCGCCAGCAGGCCCGGAGGGGGGGAGGAGAACGGACAGCCCCAGCATTTT
CDR3 protein: CASRPGGGEENGQPQHF

J gene: TRBJ1-2
clone size: NA
V gene: TRBV6-5
D gene: TRBD1
CDR3 DNA: TGTGCCAGTTCAATGGACAGGGGCTATGGCTACACCTTC
CDR3 protein: CASSMDRGYGYTF

J gene: TRBJ1-5
clone size: NA
V gene: TRBV2
D gene: TRBD1
CDR3 DNA: TGTGCCAGCGGCCCCTTAGACAGGGTTGGTCAGCCCCAGCATTTT
CDR3 protein: CASGPLDRVGQPQHF

J gene: TRBJ1-2
clone size: NA
V gene: TRBV7-9
D gene: NA
CDR3 DNA: TGTGCCAGCAGCTTGGAGGGAACGGTTTACACCTTC
CDR3 protein: CASSLEGTVYTF

J gene: TRBJ2-1
clone size: NA
V gene: TRBV19
D gene: TRBD1
CDR3 DNA: TGTGCCAGCAACCACGACAGGGACAATGAGCAGTTCTTC
CDR3 protein: CASNHDRDNEQFF

J gene: TRBJ2-3
clone size: NA
V gene: TRBV29-1
D gene: TRBD2
CDR3 DNA: TGCAGCGTTGGTACTAGCGGGGTCACAGATACGCAGTATTTT
CDR3 protein: CSVGTSGVTDTQYF

J gene: TRBJ2-7
clone size: NA
V gene: TRBV7-3
D gene: TRBD1
CDR3 DNA: TGTGCCAGCAGCCCCCGGGCAGGGGGCCACGAGCAGTACTTC
CDR3 protein: CASSPRAGGHEQYF

J gene: TRBJ2-7
clone size: NA
V gene: TRBV4-2
D gene: TRBD1
CDR3 DNA: TGTGCCAGCAGCACAGGACAGGCAGGATCCTACGAGCAGTACTTC
CDR3 protein: CASSTGQAGSYEQYF

J gene: TRBJ1-2
clone size: NA
V gene: TRBV19
D gene: NA
CDR3 DNA: TGTGCCAGTAGTATATTGGGACAAAGGGGCTACACCTTC
CDR3 protein: CASSILGQRGYTF

J gene: TRBJ1-2
clone size: NA
V gene: TRBV19
D gene: NA
CDR3 DNA: TGTGCCACCAAGGGCCGACAGATTAACTATGGCTACACCTTC
CDR3 protein: CATKGRQINYGYTF

J gene: TRBJ2-2
clone size: NA
V gene: TRBV5-1
D gene: NA
CDR3 DNA: TGCGCCAGCAGCATCAATAGCGGGAACACCGGGGAGCTGTTTTTT
CDR3 protein: CASSINSGNTGELFF

J gene: TRBJ2-1
clone size: NA
V gene: TRBV24-1
D gene: TRBD1
CDR3 DNA: TGTGCCACCAGTGATTACTCAGGGGGTAAAGATGAGCAGTTCTTC
CDR3 protein: CATSDYSGGKDEQFF

J gene: TRBJ1-3
clone size: NA
V gene: TRBV30
D gene: TRBD1
CDR3 DNA: TGTGCCTGGAGTGGGAGAGGGGGCGTTGGGGGAAACACCATATATTTT
CDR3 protein: CAWSGRGGVGGNTIYF

J gene: TRBJ1-2
clone size: NA
V gene: TRBV4-1
D gene: NA
CDR3 DNA: TGCGCCAGCAGCCAGGAAGGGACAACCTATGGCTACACCTTC
CDR3 protein: CASSQEGTTYGYTF

J gene: TRBJ2-2
clone size: few
V gene: TRBV15
D gene: NA
CDR3 DNA: TGTGCCACCAGCAGAGAGGCGGTGAACACCGGGGAGCTGTTTTTT
CDR3 protein: CATSREAVNTGELFF

J gene: TRBJ1-3
clone size: once
V gene: TRBV11-2
D gene: NA
CDR3 DNA: TGTGCCAGCAGCTTACCCGGGACTCTCCTCTCTGGAAACACCATATATTTT
CDR3 protein: CASSLPGTLLSGNTIYF

J gene: TRBJ2-7
clone size: NA
V gene: TRBV9
D gene: TRBD2
CDR3 DNA: TGTGCCAGCAGCGCGGGACTAGTCAACGAGCAGTACTTC
CDR3 protein: CASSAGLVNEQYF

J gene: TRBJ1-1
clone size: NA
V gene: TRBV7-9
D gene: TRBD1
CDR3 DNA: TGTGCCAGCAGCTATTCAGGGGGAAGAACTGAAGCTTTCTTT
CDR3 protein: CASSYSGGRTEAFF

J gene: TRBJ2-5
clone size: NA
V gene: TRBV5-6
D gene: NA
CDR3 DNA: TGTGCCAGCAGCTACCGGGAACAAGAGACCCAGTACTTC
CDR3 protein: CASSYREQETQYF

J gene: TRBJ2-1
clone size: NA
V gene: TRBV5-1
D gene: NA
CDR3 DNA: TGCGCCAGCAGCTTGTCGGGTCTCTGGCAGTTCTTC
CDR3 protein: CASSLSGLWQFF

J gene: TRBJ1-2
clone size: NA
V gene: TRBV18
D gene: NA
CDR3 DNA: TGTGCCAGCTCACCACCTGGGACAACCTATGGCTACACCTTC
CDR3 protein: CASSPPGTTYGYTF

J gene: TRBJ1-3
clone size: NA
V gene: TRBV9
D gene: NA
CDR3 DNA: TGTGCCAGCAGCGTAGGGGCCGGTCAGGGAAACACCATATATTTT
CDR3 protein: CASSVGAGQGNTIYF

J gene: TRBJ1-1
clone size: NA
V gene: TRBV19
D gene: NA
CDR3 DNA: TGTGCCAGTAGTACTCCCGGGAGAGCCACTGAAGCTTTCTTT
CDR3 protein: CASSTPGRATEAFF

J gene: TRBJ1-1
clone size: NA
V gene: TRBV6-5
D gene: NA
CDR3 DNA: TGTGCCAGCAGTCCCCCTATGAACACTGAAGCTTTCTTT
CDR3 protein: CASSPPMNTEAFF

J gene: TRBJ1-5
clone size: NA
V gene: TRBV27
D gene: TRBD1
CDR3 DNA: TGTGCCAGCAGTGCCGGGACAGGGGCTAATCAGCCCCAGCATTTT
CDR3 protein: CASSAGTGANQPQHF

J gene: TRBJ1-5
clone size: NA
V gene: TRBV30
D gene: NA
CDR3 DNA: TGTGCCTGGGCCGGGACTTCGGATCAGCCCCAGCATTTT
CDR3 protein: CAWAGTSDQPQHF

J gene: TRBJ1-2
clone size: NA
V gene: TRBV29-1
D gene: NA
CDR3 DNA: TGCAGCGTTGCACTGATTGGCTACACCTTC
CDR3 protein: CSVALIGYTF

J gene: TRBJ1-5
clone size: NA
V gene: TRBV19
D gene: NA
CDR3 DNA: TGTGCCAGTTCCAGGGCCGGCGGGGTAGGTCAGCCCCAGCATTTT
CDR3 protein: CASSRAGGVGQPQHF

J gene: TRBJ2-4
clone size: NA
V gene: TRBV9
D gene: NA
CDR3 DNA: TGTGCCAGCAGCGTAGGAGGCCGCCGGGGAAACATTCAGTACTTC
CDR3 protein: CASSVGGRRGNIQYF

J gene: TRBJ1-1
clone size: NA
V gene: TRBV3-1/TRBV3-2
D gene: TRBD1
CDR3 DNA: TGTGCCAGCAGTCTCGTGGGACAGGGGGCTTTCTTT
CDR3 protein: CASSLVGQGAFF